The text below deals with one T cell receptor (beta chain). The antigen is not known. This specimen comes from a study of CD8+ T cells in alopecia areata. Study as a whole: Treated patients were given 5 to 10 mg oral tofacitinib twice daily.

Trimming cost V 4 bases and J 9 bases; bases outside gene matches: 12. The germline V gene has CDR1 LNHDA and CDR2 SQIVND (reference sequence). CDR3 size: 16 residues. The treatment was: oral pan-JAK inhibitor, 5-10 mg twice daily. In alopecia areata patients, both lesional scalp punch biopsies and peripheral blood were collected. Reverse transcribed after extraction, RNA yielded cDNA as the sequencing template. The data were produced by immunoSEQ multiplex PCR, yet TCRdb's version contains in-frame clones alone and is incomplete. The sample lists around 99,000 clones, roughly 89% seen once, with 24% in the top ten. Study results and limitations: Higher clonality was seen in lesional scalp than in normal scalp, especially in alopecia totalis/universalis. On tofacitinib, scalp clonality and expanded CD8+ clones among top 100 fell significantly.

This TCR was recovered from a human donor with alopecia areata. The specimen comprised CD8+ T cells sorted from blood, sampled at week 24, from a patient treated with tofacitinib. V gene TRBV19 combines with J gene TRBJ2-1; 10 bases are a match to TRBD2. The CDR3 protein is CASSTLAGEMTGEQFF. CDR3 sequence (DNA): TGTGCCAGTAGTACCCTAGCGGGGGAGATGACGGGTGAGCAGTTCTTC.